The T cell receptor beta chain described here comes from a study of Ad26.COV2.S vaccination and SARS-CoV-2 variants. Study-wide background: Into the muscle, Ad26.COV2.S was dosed once or twice, 56 days apart. General study findings and limits: Responses of T cells in total may have been underestimated by the TCR breadth and depth analyses.

TCRdb keeps only in-frame clones here, not all; method: immunoSEQ multiplex PCR. In the table there are about 370,000 clones, roughly nine tenths of which are singletons. Comments on this clone: What it recognizes is unknown.

The CDR3 length is 13 residues. V lost 9 bases, J lost 6 bases, and 18 bases lay in between. Noted treatment: about 20 received Ad26.COV2.S at low or high dose, single or two shots; roughly five received placebo; per-sample allocation not given. Day 63 after the first injection of vaccine or placebo was the sampling time. In Boston, the donor was an adult between 18-55 years of age. In the vaccine, an Ad26 vector expressed the SARS-CoV-2 spike of the Wuhan strain. The sequence was obtained from a person between 18 and 65 years old who received the Ad26.COV2.S COVID-19 vaccine or a placebo. The input for sequencing was peripheral blood, taken in a trial of Ad26.COV2.S vaccine versus placebo. This chain links TRBV12-3 or TRBV12-4 with TRBJ2-7; D may correspond to TRBD1 or TRBD2 (5 bases each). CDR3 DNA: TGTGCCAGTTCGGGGCCTGACTCAAGCGAGCAGTACTTC. It yields the protein CASSGPDSSEQYF.